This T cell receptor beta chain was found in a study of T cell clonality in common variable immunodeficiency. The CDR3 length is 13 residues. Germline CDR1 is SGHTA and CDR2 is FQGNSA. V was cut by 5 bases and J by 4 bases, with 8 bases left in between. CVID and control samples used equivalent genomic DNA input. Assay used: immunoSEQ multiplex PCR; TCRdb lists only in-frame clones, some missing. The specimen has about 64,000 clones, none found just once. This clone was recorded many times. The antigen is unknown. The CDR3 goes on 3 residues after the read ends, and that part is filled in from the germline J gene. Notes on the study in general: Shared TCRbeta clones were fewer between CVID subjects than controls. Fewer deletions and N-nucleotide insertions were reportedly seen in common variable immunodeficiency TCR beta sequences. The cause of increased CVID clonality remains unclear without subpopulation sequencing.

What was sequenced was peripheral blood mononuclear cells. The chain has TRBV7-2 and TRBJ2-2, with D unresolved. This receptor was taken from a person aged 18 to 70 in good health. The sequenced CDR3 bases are TGTGCCAGCAGCCCCTCGGTCACCGGGGAG. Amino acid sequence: CASSPSVTGE. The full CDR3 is CASSPSVTGELFF.